The TCR beta chain described here comes from a study of cytomegalovirus exposure and HLA in healthy donors. Amplification used 60 Vbeta primers and 13 Jbeta primers. Profiling relied on immunoSEQ multiplex PCR, and the TCRdb table lists in-frame clones only, not all of them. This table has approximately 190,000 clones, around 84% appearing once. Everyone who donated was a healthy bone marrow donor. Notes on this clone: The antigen is not known.

Whole-study findings and limits: A later analysis showed that HLA-associated TCR beta chains had undergone more clonal expansion than equally common others. High specificity and sensitivity for cytomegalovirus status were reported for the classifier.

The source of this sequence is a middle-aged man in good health and CMV-seropositive. The specimen sequenced was PBMCs.

The CDR3 region is CASSFGQYNEQFF. CDR3 in DNA: TGTGCCAGCAGCTTTGGGCAGTACAATGAGCAGTTCTTC. The chain couples TRBV7-2 to TRBJ2-1; no clear D gene. The CDR3 is 13 residues long. Germline-derived CDR1 and CDR2 are SGHTA and FQGNSA. Trimming shortened V by 3 bases and J by 4 bases, and 7 bases separated the two germline ends.